One sample yielded the 17 T cell receptor beta chains listed below, sequenced in a study of cytomegalovirus exposure and HLA in healthy donors (dated by TCRdb to about 2017). Library preparation used the immunoSEQ multiplex PCR assay. For the multiplex PCR, a mixture combining 60 forward primers for TCR Vbeta segments and 13 reverse primers for TCR Jbeta segments was used. This is the immuneACCESS table as TCRdb keeps it, with only in-frame sequences that have V and J called. A part of the clones is gone; compared with another copy, unresolved V genes explain less than half, and the rest is unexplained. This sample holds about 110,000 clones; 65% to 85% were observed only once. Over 0.2% of the sample lies in the top ten. Material for sequencing was PBMCs. The receptors were sampled from a man aged 50 to 59 in good health and CMV-seronegative.

This chain uses TRBV5-6 with TRBJ2-2, with unresolved D. Germline values: CDR1 SGHDT, CDR2 YYEEEE. This CDR3 is built from 16 residues. V was shortened by 4 bases and J by 6 bases, with 19 bases between the two germline ends. The CDR3 loop is CASSPEAQLISGELFF. The CDR3 nucleotides read TGTGCCAGCAGCCCAGAGGCTCAGTTGATTTCCGGGGAGCTGTTTTTT.

Remarks on this clone: The germline gene is not matched at one end of the junction; a read error may be the cause. The same CDR3 can be traced to other DNA sequences in this sample. The chain recombines TRBV9 with TRBJ2-3, with D tentatively TRBD2 (7 bases). The CDR3 runs 15 residues. Germline lookup yields CDR1 SGDLS and CDR2 YYNGEE. CDR3 loop: CASSSPGGAADTQYF. Written as DNA, the CDR3 is TGTGCCAGCAGCAGCCCTGGGGGGGCAGCAGATACGCAGTATTTC.

The V gene is TRBV5-1, the J gene TRBJ1-1; TRBD1 matches 7 bases. Trimming took 4 bases from V and 0 from J; bases not matched to a gene: 9. The CDR3 runs to 16 residues. Germline V gene data show CDR1 as SGHRS and CDR2 as YFSETQ. CDR3 in amino acids: CASSVGDSRMNTEAFF. In nucleotides, the CDR3 is TGCGCCAGCAGCGTAGGGGACAGTCGAATGAACACTGAAGCTTTCTTT.

The chain has TRBV12-5 and TRBJ2-1, with a possible D match to TRBD1 (5 bases). Germline V gives CDR1 LGHNT, CDR2 FRNRAP. With 6 bases removed from V and 5 bases from J, the gap between germline ends came to 20 bases. There are 16 residues in the CDR3. The CDR3 loop reads CASGQLTPTRDNEQFF. CDR3 in DNA: TGTGCTAGTGGCCAATTGACTCCCACCAGGGACAATGAGCAGTTCTTC.

The gene calls are TRBV7-2 and TRBJ1-1; D is ambiguous. The CDR3 length is 13 residues. Per germline, CDR1 SGHTA and CDR2 FQGNSA. V was trimmed by 4 bases and J by 5 bases, leaving 11 bases between them. The CDR3 DNA is TGTGCCAGCAGCTCGGCCCTGAGGACTGAAGCTTTCTTT. Amino acids: CASSSALRTEAFF.

Only one count was recorded for this clone. The genes are TRBV9 and TRBJ1-4; D possibly corresponds to TRBD1 (6 bases). The CDR3 loop spans 15 amino acids. CDR1 is SGDLS and CDR2 is YYNGEE in the germline V gene. The V end lost 5 bases, the J end lost 3 bases, and 14 bases lay between the germline ends. The CDR3 DNA reads TGTGCCAGCAGTCTAACAGGGCTCTCTAATGAAAAACTGTTTTTT. Its protein is CASSLTGLSNEKLFF.

The V gene is TRBV5-1, the J gene TRBJ2-5, with TRBD1 as a possible D gene (7 bases). Germline lookup yields CDR1 SGHRS and CDR2 YFSETQ. V shed 2 bases and J shed 1 base, with 15 bases lying between them. This CDR3 comprises 16 residues. CDR3 protein: CASSFGGGTVQETQYF. CDR3 sequence (DNA): TGCGCCAGCAGCTTCGGAGGGGGGACAGTCCAAGAGACCCAGTACTTC.

A few counts support this clone. The chain links TRBV30 to TRBJ1-2; D perhaps matches TRBD1 (6 bases). Per the germline V gene, CDR1 is GTSNPN and CDR2 is SVGIG (reference sequence). The CDR3 contains 12 residues. Trimming removed 4 bases from V and 8 bases from J, with 14 bases in between. CDR3 sequence reads: CAWTFGQNGYTF. The DNA of the CDR3 is TGTGCCTGGACCTTTGGACAGAACGGCTACACCTTC.

The J gene is TRBJ2-5, the V gene TRBV5-1; a weak D match, TRBD1 (5 bases). The CDR3 is 15 amino acids. CDR1 SGHRS and CDR2 YFSETQ come from the germline V gene. V gave up 3 bases and J gave up 5 bases, with 17 bases separating them. CDR3 coding DNA: TGCGCCAGCAGCTCCTCCTTGGGGCCGGTGGAGACCCAGTACTTC. Translating gives CASSSSLGPVETQYF.

The chain recombines TRBV7-2 with TRBJ2-3, with a possible D match to TRBD2 (6 bases). Trimming took off 1 base at V and 6 bases at J, with 17 bases between the two ends. The CDR3 is made up of 16 amino acids. Germline CDR1 and CDR2: SGHTA and FQGNSA. CDR3 residues: CASSLVRRGAGDTQYF. CDR3 nucleotides: TGTGCCAGCAGCTTAGTTCGGCGGGGCGCGGGGGATACGCAGTATTTT.

The chain links TRBV6-6 to TRBJ1-1; 7 nucleotides line up with TRBD1. The junction had 5 bases not matched to a gene; V was cut back by 0 bases and J by 7 bases. This CDR3 spans 14 amino acids. The germline V gene has CDR1 MNHNY and CDR2 SVGAGI (reference sequence). The CDR3 DNA sequence: TGTGCCAGCAGTTACTCAGTAGGGGGCAGTGAAGCTTTCTTT. Translated, it gives CASSYSVGGSEAFF.

V gene TRBV10-3 combines with J gene TRBJ1-4, with D maybe TRBD1 (6 bases). Germline CDR1 reads ENHRY; CDR2 reads SYGVKD. The CDR3 loop spans 13 amino acids. V gave up 10 bases and J gave up 6 bases, with 15 bases separating them. CDR3 sequence (DNA): TGTGCCACACACACAGGGAGGGATGAAAAACTGTTTTTT. Translating gives CATHTGRDEKLFF.

The V gene is TRBV2, the J gene TRBJ1-1, with D unclear. Germline V gene lookup returns CDR1 SNHLY and CDR2 FYNNEI. This CDR3 has 13 amino acids. Trimming shortened V by 5 bases and J by 2 bases, and 9 bases separated the two germline ends. The CDR3 spells CASSPWRNTEAFF. For the CDR3, the DNA is TGTGCCAGCAGTCCATGGAGAAACACTGAAGCTTTCTTT.

In its sample, this clone was seen a few times. The chain combines TRBV19 with TRBJ2-5; D not resolved. This CDR3 region has 13 residues. Trimming cost V 7 bases and J 2 bases, with 11 bases left between them. Germline V CDR1 and CDR2: LNHDA, SQIVND (reference sequence). The CDR3 is CASKGHSQETQYF. The CDR3 DNA follows: TGTGCCAGTAAAGGTCACAGTCAAGAGACCCAGTACTTC.

In regard to this clone: Its ends do not fully match the called genes, so a read error is possible. The rearrangement uses TRBV4-3 and TRBJ2-1; TRBD2 aligns across 8 bases. This CDR3 contains 16 residues. CDR1 is LGHNA, CDR2 YSLEER, per germline. Written as DNA, the CDR3 is TGCGCCCGCAGCCATGTAGCGGGGTTGGGTGGGAATGAGCAGTTCTTC. The encoded protein is CARSHVAGLGGNEQFF.

Note on this clone: The CDR3 carries no conserved terminal phenylalanine or tryptophan, so it likely arises from a read error. No DNA is shown, since the ends of the CDR3 on it are uncertain; the CDR3 is the one TCRdb lists. The chain uses TRBV20-1 and TRBJ1-1. With termini counted, the CDR3 has 8 amino acids. Germline V gene sequence: CDR1 DFQATT, CDR2 SNEGSKA (reference sequence). The CDR3 protein is CSTLKRFS.

The chain has TRBV5-4 and TRBJ1-1; D is uncertain. Germline V CDR1 and CDR2: SGHNT, YYREEE (reference sequence). The CDR3 loop spans 15 amino acids. V was pared by 4 bases and J by 5 bases, with 18 bases between. DNA for the CDR3: TGTGCCAGCAGCGCCCGAACCCGGGGATGGACTGAAGCTTTCTTT. Protein product: CASSARTRGWTEAFF. Full variable domain (remainder filled in from reference TRBV5-4 and TRBJ1-1): ETGVTQSPTHLIKTRGQQVTLRCSSQSGHNTVSWYQQALGQGPQFIFQYYREEENGRGNFPPRFSGLQFPNYSSELNVNALELDDSALYLCASSARTRGWTEAFFGQGTRLTVV.